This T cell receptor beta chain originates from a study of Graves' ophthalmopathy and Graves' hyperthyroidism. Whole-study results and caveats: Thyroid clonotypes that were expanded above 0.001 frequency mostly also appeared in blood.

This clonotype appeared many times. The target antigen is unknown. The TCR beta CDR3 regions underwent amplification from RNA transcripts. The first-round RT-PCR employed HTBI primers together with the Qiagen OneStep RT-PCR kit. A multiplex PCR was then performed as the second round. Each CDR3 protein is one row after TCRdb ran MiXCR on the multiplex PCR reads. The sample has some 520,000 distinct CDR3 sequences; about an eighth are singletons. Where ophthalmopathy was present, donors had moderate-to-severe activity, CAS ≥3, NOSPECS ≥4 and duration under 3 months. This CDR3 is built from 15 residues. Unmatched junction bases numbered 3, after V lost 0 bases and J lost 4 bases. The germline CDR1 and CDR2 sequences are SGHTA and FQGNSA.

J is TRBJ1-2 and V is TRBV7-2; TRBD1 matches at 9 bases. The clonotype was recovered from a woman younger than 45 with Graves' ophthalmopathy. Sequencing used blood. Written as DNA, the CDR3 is TGTGCCAGCAGCTTAGCCGGGACAGGGCTCTATGGCTACACCTTC. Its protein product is CASSLAGTGLYGYTF.